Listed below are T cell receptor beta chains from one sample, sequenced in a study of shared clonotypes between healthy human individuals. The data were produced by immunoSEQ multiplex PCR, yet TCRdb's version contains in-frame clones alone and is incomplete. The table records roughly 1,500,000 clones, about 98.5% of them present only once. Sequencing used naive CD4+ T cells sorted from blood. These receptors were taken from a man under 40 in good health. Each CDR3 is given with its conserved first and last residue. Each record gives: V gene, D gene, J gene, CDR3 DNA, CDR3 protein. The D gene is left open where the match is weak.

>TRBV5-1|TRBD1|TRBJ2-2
TGCGCCAGCAGCCGGGGACAGGCCGACACCGGGGAGCTGTTTTTT
CASSRGQADTGELFF
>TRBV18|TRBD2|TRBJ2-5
TGTGCCAGCTCACAACTAGCGGATCAAGAGACCCAGTACTTC
CASSQLADQETQYF
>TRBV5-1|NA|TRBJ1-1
TGCGCCAGCAGCTTGGAACCGGGCACTGAAGCTTTCTTT
CASSLEPGTEAFF
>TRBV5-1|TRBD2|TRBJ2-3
TGCGCCAGCAGCCGGAGACTAGCGGGAGGGGTGGAGGATACGCAGTATTTT
CASSRRLAGGVEDTQYF
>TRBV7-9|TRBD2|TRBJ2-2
TGTGCCAGCAGCCCCGCCGGGACTAGTTGGGCCGGGGAGCTGTTTTTT
CASSPAGTSWAGELFF
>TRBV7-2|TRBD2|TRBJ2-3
TGTGCCAGCAGCTTAGGAGCGGGGATTTTTAGCACAGATACGCAGTATTTT
CASSLGAGIFSTDTQYF
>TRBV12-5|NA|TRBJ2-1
TGTGCTAGTGGTTTGGTACATGGGGATACAAATGAGCAGTTCTTC
CASGLVHGDTNEQFF
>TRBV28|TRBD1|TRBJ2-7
TGTGCCAGCAGCACGACAGGGCGAGACGAGCAGTACTTC
CASSTTGRDEQYF
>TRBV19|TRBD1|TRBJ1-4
TGTGCCAGTAGTATAGTAGGGACAGGGAATGAAAAACTGTTTTTT
CASSIVGTGNEKLFF
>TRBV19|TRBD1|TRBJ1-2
TGTGCCAGTAGTTCAGGGGGCGTTTATGGCTACACCTTC
CASSSGGVYGYTF
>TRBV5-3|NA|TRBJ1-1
TGTGCCAGAAGCTTGATGCCAGGAAGTTGGGGAACTTTAACGGAAGCTTTCTTT
CARSLMPGSWGTLTEAFF